Listed here are 19 T cell receptor beta chains from one sample, sequenced in a study of T cell responses to AZD1222 COVID-19 vaccine. Using immunoSEQ multiplex PCR, the repertoire was profiled, and TCRdb retains in-frame clones only, with some absent. The sample contains 130,000 to 150,000 clones, around 92% of which appear only once. Sequencing used peripheral blood, obtained on day 0 of AZD1222 vaccination. The receptors were sampled from an adult in good health.

As DNA, the CDR3 is TGTGCCAGCAGCCAAGGGTCGCGTGAAGCTTTCTTT. Its protein is CASSQGSREAFF. The chain carries TRBV3-1 (or the pseudogene TRBV3-2) and TRBJ1-1; no firm D call. V was cut by 1 base and J by 7 bases, with 7 bases left in between. The CDR3 covers 12 residues. CDR1 is LGHDT and CDR2 is YNNKEL in the germline V gene (reference sequence).

The rearrangement uses TRBV7-2 and TRBJ1-5; D unresolved. V was pared by 0 bases and J by 6 bases, with 9 bases between. The CDR3 loop spans 14 amino acids. CDR1 is SGHTA, CDR2 FQGNSA, per germline. CDR3 in amino acids: CASSLASPVQPQHF. As DNA, the CDR3 is TGTGCCAGCAGCTTAGCCAGTCCGGTTCAGCCCCAGCATTTT.

The CDR3 here is CASSLIVTGPNYGYTF. CDR3 nucleotide sequence: TGTGCCAGCAGCTTAATAGTGACAGGGCCCAACTATGGCTACACCTTC. The rearrangement uses TRBV7-3 and TRBJ1-2, with TRBD1 matching 7 bases. Germline assignment: CDR1 SGHTA and CDR2 FQGTGA. CDR3 length: 16 amino acids. V lost 1 base to trimming and J lost 2 bases; unmatched junction nucleotides: 7.

The chain carries TRBV7-2 and TRBJ2-3; TRBD2 matches 8 bases. The ends lost 1 base at V and 6 bases at J; junction bases unmatched: 12. The CDR3 is made up of 17 amino acids. Germline V gene lookup returns CDR1 SGHTA and CDR2 FQGNSA. The CDR3 is CASSLGPPSGGLDTQYF. DNA for the CDR3: TGTGCCAGCAGCTTAGGGCCCCCCAGCGGGGGTTTGGATACGCAGTATTTT.

The chain is built from TRBV18 and TRBJ1-6; 8 bases fit TRBD1. Trimming cost V 3 bases and J 7 bases; bases outside gene matches: 5. The CDR3 is 15 amino acids. In germline, CDR1 is KGHSH, CDR2 LQKENI. CDR3 sequence (DNA): TGTGCCAGCTCACCGGACAGGGCCTCCAATTCACCCCTCCACTTT. Translation gives CASSPDRASNSPLHF.

The chain links TRBV28 to TRBJ1-5; maybe TRBD1 (5 bases). Germline V gene data show CDR1 as MDHEN and CDR2 as SYDVKM. V lost 6 bases to trimming and J lost 7 bases, with 22 bases between them. The CDR3 extends over 16 amino acids. CDR3 DNA: TGTGCCAGCAGGGATCGGACACGTAGCATTATACAGCCCCAGCATTTT. This sequence encodes CASRDRTRSIIQPQHF.

The CDR3: CASHRGESTEAFF. The CDR3 DNA follows: TGTGCCAGCCACAGGGGGGAGAGCACTGAAGCTTTCTTT. This rearrangement joins TRBV6-5 to TRBJ1-1; 8 nucleotides align to TRBD1. Germline V gene data show CDR1 as MNHEY and CDR2 as SVGAGI. The CDR3 is 13 residues long. Trimming at V came to 8 bases and at J to 4 bases, leaving 6 bases not matched to a gene.

This chain connects TRBV7-2 to TRBJ1-5; D call uncertain. CDR3 length equals 15 residues. V lost 5 bases to trimming and J lost 4 bases, with 15 bases between them. In germline, CDR1 is SGHTA, CDR2 FQGNSA. The DNA of the CDR3 is TGTGCCAGCAGCCCGAAACCGGGCCCAAATCAGCCCCAGCATTTT. Protein product: CASSPKPGPNQPQHF.

J is TRBJ2-2 and V is TRBV5-1, with D hard to call. Between the trimmed V and J ends, which lost 3 bases and 4 bases, there was a span of 7 bases. The CDR3 is 13 amino acids. Per the germline V gene, CDR1 is SGHRS and CDR2 is YFSETQ. Here the CDR3 DNA reads TGCGCCAGCAGCTCACAGTCCACCGGGGAGCTGTTTTTT. Residues: CASSSQSTGELFF.

This chain links TRBV4-2 with TRBJ1-5; D is perhaps TRBD1 (6 bases). Germline V lookup: CDR1 LGHNA, CDR2 YNFKEQ. Trimming left V 2 bases short and J 3 bases short, with 14 bases between. The CDR3 runs to 16 residues. Here the CDR3 reads CASSQLSGVNNQPQHF. For the CDR3, the DNA is TGTGCCAGCAGCCAACTGTCAGGGGTGAACAATCAGCCCCAGCATTTT.

This chain connects TRBV30 to TRBJ1-2; weak D call: TRBD1 (5 bases). V was trimmed by 0 bases and J by 4 bases, leaving 9 bases between them. The CDR3 runs 13 residues. Germline V gives CDR1 GTSNPN, CDR2 SVGIG (reference sequence). This CDR3 reads CAWSVQVLYGYTF. The DNA of the CDR3 is TGTGCCTGGAGTGTACAGGTTCTCTATGGCTACACCTTC.

The chain joins TRBV9 to TRBJ2-7; 11 positions match TRBD1. This CDR3 spans 13 amino acids. V trimming: 5 bases; J trimming: 6 bases; junction bases outside the gene matches: 4. Germline-derived CDR1 and CDR2 are SGDLS and YYNGEE. The CDR3, as DNA: TGTGCCAGCAGTGGGGACAGGGGGTCCGAGCAGTACTTC. This codes for CASSGDRGSEQYF. Drawing the rest from reference TRBV9 and TRBJ2-7, the complete variable domain is DSGVTQTPKHLITATGQRVTLRCSPRSGDLSVYWYQQSLDQGLQFLIQYYNGEERAKGNILERFSAQQFPDLHSELNLSSLELGDSALYFCASSGDRGSEQYFGPGTRLTVT.

V and J are TRBV5-4 and TRBJ1-6, with 7 bases that match TRBD1. This CDR3 is built from 15 residues. Trimming cost V 4 bases and J 10 bases; bases outside gene matches: 11. Germline values: CDR1 SGHNT, CDR2 YYREEE (reference sequence). DNA of the CDR3: TGTGCCAGCAGCCGGAATAGACAGGGAAACTCACCCCTCCACTTT. Its protein product is CASSRNRQGNSPLHF.

The chain uses TRBV27 and TRBJ1-3; possible D gene TRBD1, 5 bases. Looked up from germline, CDR1 is MNHEY and CDR2 is SMNVEV (reference sequence). CDR3 length: 14 amino acids. Between the trimmed V and J ends, which lost 4 bases and 0 bases, there was a span of 7 bases. CDR3 in DNA: TGTGCCAGCAGTTCAGGGTTCTCTGGAAACACCATATATTTT. Its protein product is CASSSGFSGNTIYF.

The chain combines TRBV18 with TRBJ1-5; TRBD1 matches 12 bases. Unmatched junction bases numbered 17, after V lost 6 bases and J lost 11 bases. Looked up from germline, CDR1 is KGHSH and CDR2 is LQKENI. This CDR3 comprises 17 residues. Written as DNA, the CDR3 is TGTGCCAGCTCCCGGGAGACCGGACCGGGGACAGGGGGCACCCAGCATTTT. Its translation: CASSRETGPGTGGTQHF.

This clone appeared a few times. The J gene is TRBJ2-2, the V gene TRBV4-3, with 9 bases matching TRBD1. The germline gives CDR1 LGHNA, CDR2 YSLEER. The CDR3 is made up of 14 amino acids. The junction had 2 bases not matched to a gene; V was cut back by 4 bases and J by 5 bases. The CDR3 region is CASSPQGATGELFF. The DNA of the CDR3 is TGCGCCAGCAGCCCACAGGGGGCAACCGGGGAGCTGTTTTTT.

The chain couples TRBV4-2 to TRBJ2-6; D is unresolved. V was trimmed by 0 bases and J by 0 bases, leaving 12 bases between them. Germline assignment: CDR1 LGHNA and CDR2 YNFKEQ. The CDR3 length is 18 residues. The CDR3 sequence: CASSQEPRISSGANVLTF. The CDR3 DNA reads TGTGCCAGCAGCCAAGAGCCTAGAATTTCCTCTGGGGCCAACGTCCTGACTTTC.

The V and J genes are TRBV6-5 and TRBJ2-1; TRBD2 matches at 8 bases. This CDR3 is built from 15 residues. From germline, CDR1 is MNHEY and CDR2 SVGAGI. V shed 6 bases, J shed 5 bases, and the junction held 9 bases outside the gene matches. CDR3 nucleotide sequence: TGTGCCAGCAGAACACAGCGGGGGTTACACAATGAGCAGTTCTTC. Translating it yields CASRTQRGLHNEQFF.

The table lists this clone with a few counts. J is TRBJ2-7 and V is TRBV19, with D perhaps assigned TRBD1 or TRBD2 (5 bases each). Trimming removed 9 bases from V and 3 bases from J, with 15 bases in between. Germline loops: CDR1 LNHDA, CDR2 SQIVND (reference sequence). The CDR3 sequence is 13 residues long. CDR3 in DNA: TGTGCCAGCAGCCCACCGGGACGCTACGAGCAGTACTTC. Translated, it gives CASSPPGRYEQYF.